The 18 T cell receptor beta chains reported below all come from one sample, sequenced in a study of blood T cell repertoires in COVID-19. Clones were sequenced by immunoSEQ multiplex PCR, and TCRdb holds only the in-frame ones, with some missing. The data hold 150,000 to 200,000 clones, with roughly nine tenths observed a single time. The sequenced material came from peripheral blood. These receptor sequences come from a woman aged 55-69 years with COVID-19, enrolled during active disease.

The chain joins TRBV4-2 to TRBJ2-3; D might be TRBD2 (6 bases). Germline V gene sequence: CDR1 LGHNA, CDR2 YNFKEQ. CDR3 size: 15 residues. V dropped 1 base and J dropped 5 bases, with 13 bases sitting between them. The CDR3 sequence is CASSQGSGGGDTQYF. DNA of the CDR3: TGTGCCAGCAGCCAAGGTTCTGGGGGAGGAGATACGCAGTATTTT.

The gene calls are TRBV5-3 and TRBJ1-5, with no clear D. TRBV5-3 is reported as an ORF; its role is uncertain. The CDR3 runs to 15 residues. Trimming took off 0 bases at V and 0 bases at J, with 7 bases between the two ends. CDR3 DNA: TGTGCCAGAAGCTTGGTCAGATATAGCAATCAGCCCCAGCATTTT. Translated: CARSLVRYSNQPQHF.

J is TRBJ2-3 and V is TRBV7-3, with 7 bases matching TRBD2. The germline CDR1 and CDR2 sequences are SGHTA and FQGTGA. This CDR3 spans 18 amino acids. V was clipped by 0 bases and J by 0 bases; unmatched bases: 9. CDR3 protein: CASSLTSWSGISTDTQYF. The CDR3 region has the DNA TGTGCCAGCAGCTTAACGAGTTGGAGCGGGATAAGCACAGATACGCAGTATTTT.

The chain carries TRBV10-3 and TRBJ1-2; the match to TRBD1 covers 8 bases. The CDR3 consists of 14 residues. The ends lost 6 bases at V and 2 bases at J; junction bases unmatched: 5. Looked up from germline, CDR1 is ENHRY and CDR2 is SYGVKD. CDR3 in DNA: TGTGCCATCAGACCGGGACAGGTGAACTATGGCTACACCTTC. This translates into CAIRPGQVNYGYTF.

This clone was seen a few times. The CDR3: CASSLAHGDTQYF. Here the CDR3 DNA reads TGTGCCAGCAGCTTAGCCCATGGCGATACGCAGTATTTT. The chain employs TRBV7-2 and TRBJ2-3; D uncertain. Germline V CDR1 and CDR2: SGHTA, FQGNSA. The V gene lost 0 bases and the J gene lost 6 bases, with 7 bases spanning the gap. The CDR3 is 13 residues long.

The rearrangement uses TRBV4-3 and TRBJ2-7; 7 nucleotides agree with TRBD2. Germline assignment: CDR1 LGHNA and CDR2 YSLEER. The CDR3 is 17 residues long. Trimming cost V 1 base and J 1 base; bases outside gene matches: 10. The DNA for the CDR3 is TGCGCCAGCAGCCAAGTCATTAGCGGGTTGATTTCCTACGAGCAGTACTTC. Translation: CASSQVISGLISYEQYF.

The genes are TRBV11-2 and TRBJ1-5; D gene uncertain. V lost 1 base and J 6 bases, leaving 7 bases between the germline ends. In germline, CDR1 is SGHAT, CDR2 FQNNGV. The CDR3 loop spans 13 amino acids. In DNA, the CDR3 is TGTGCCAGCAGCTTAGGGGAGTCTCAGCCCCAGCATTTT. Protein sequence: CASSLGESQPQHF.

The CDR3 reads CASSQSGGRRLNEQFF. CDR3 coding DNA: TGTGCCAGCAGCCAATCGGGGGGGAGGAGGTTGAATGAGCAGTTCTTC. V gene TRBV3-1 (or the pseudogene TRBV3-2) combines with J gene TRBJ2-1, with 8 bases fitting TRBD2. V lost 2 bases, J lost 7 bases, and 10 bases stayed unmatched. The CDR3 runs to 16 residues. Germline-derived CDR1 and CDR2 are LGHDT and YNNKEL (reference sequence).

This chain joins TRBV12-5 and TRBJ1-1, with a tentative D call TRBD1 (6 bases). This CDR3 has 17 residues. V was pared by 0 bases and J by 4 bases, with 18 bases between. Germline CDR1 LGHNT, CDR2 FRNRAP. As DNA, the CDR3 is TGTGCTAGTGGTTTGGTAGGAATACAGGGCGAGGGCACTGAAGCTTTCTTT. It yields the protein CASGLVGIQGEGTEAFF.

This chain uses TRBV7-9 with TRBJ1-6; a possible D gene is TRBD1 (5 bases). Germline values: CDR1 SEHNR, CDR2 FQNEAQ (reference sequence). V shed 4 bases and J shed 10 bases, with 11 bases lying between them. CDR3 size: 13 residues. Written as DNA, the CDR3 is TGTGCCAGCAGCTCCTCGGGGGTGTCACCCCTCCACTTT. It yields the protein CASSSSGVSPLHF.

The chain employs TRBV15 and TRBJ2-5, with D perhaps TRBD1 (6 bases). Germline V gives CDR1 LNHNV, CDR2 YYDKDF (reference sequence). Trimming left V 4 bases short and J 3 bases short, with 9 bases between. The CDR3 is 13 amino acids. The CDR3 DNA sequence: TGTGCCACCAGCAAGGGGGACAAAGAGACCCAGTACTTC. Its translation: CATSKGDKETQYF.

This chain connects TRBV6-6 to TRBJ1-2, with D uncertain. This CDR3 spans 14 amino acids. V gave up 0 bases and J gave up 0 bases, with 5 bases separating them. Germline-derived CDR1 and CDR2 are MNHNY and SVGAGI (reference sequence). In DNA, the CDR3 is TGTGCCAGCAGTTACTCGAGAGCTAACTATGGCTACACCTTC. Its translation is CASSYSRANYGYTF.

J is TRBJ2-5 and V is TRBV24-1; the D gene is possibly TRBD1 (6 bases). The CDR3 is 17 amino acids. CDR1 and CDR2 (germline): KGHDR, SFDVKD. Trimming left V 1 base short and J 5 bases short, with 19 bases between. The CDR3 DNA sequence: TGTGCCACCAGTGATTTTAGGGACATCAAGCTGGAGGAGACCCAGTACTTC. This sequence encodes CATSDFRDIKLEETQYF.

V is TRBV6-5 and J is TRBJ1-1, with 8 positions matching TRBD1. Germline loops: CDR1 MNHEY, CDR2 SVGAGI. The V and J ends lost 2 bases and 5 bases, in that order; junction bases with no gene match: 4. The CDR3 loop spans 14 amino acids. CDR3 region: CASSYQGQGTEAFF. CDR3 nucleotide sequence: TGTGCCAGCAGTTACCAAGGACAGGGAACTGAAGCTTTCTTT.

This chain links TRBV6-2 or TRBV6-3 with TRBJ2-7, with D perhaps TRBD2 (5 bases). Germline V gives CDR1 MNHEY, CDR2 SVGEGT. V lost 2 bases and J 3 bases, leaving 11 bases between the germline ends. This CDR3 comprises 14 residues. CDR3 bases: TGTGCCAGCAGTTACCTGAGTGGGAGCTACGAGCAGTACTTC. It translates to CASSYLSGSYEQYF.

The rearrangement joins TRBV3-1 (or the pseudogene TRBV3-2) to TRBJ2-1, with 12 bases that match TRBD2. CDR1 and CDR2 from the germline V gene are LGHDT and YNNKEL (reference sequence). The CDR3 spans 13 residues. The trim removed 2 bases at V and 15 bases at J, leaving 5 bases unmatched. CDR3 DNA sequence: TGTGCCAGCAGCCAACTAGCGGGAGGGTCTCGGTTCTTC. Protein: CASSQLAGGSRFF.

This clone has a handful of counts. This chain joins TRBV27 and TRBJ2-1; perhaps TRBD2 as D (6 bases). V shed 5 bases and J shed 10 bases, with 18 bases lying between them. Per the germline V gene, CDR1 is MNHEY and CDR2 is SMNVEV (reference sequence). The CDR3 is 14 residues long. The CDR3 region has the DNA TGTGCCAGCAGTAACGGAGCGGGTAGGGAGGAGCAGTTCTTC. Protein: CASSNGAGREEQFF.

The V call is TRBV3-1 (or the pseudogene TRBV3-2), the J call TRBJ2-5, with 12 bases aligning to TRBD2. The CDR3 contains 16 residues. CDR1 and CDR2 from the germline V gene are LGHDT and YNNKEL (reference sequence). J lost 4 bases, V lost 4 bases, and 7 bases had no gene match. CDR3 coding DNA: TGTGCCAGCAGCCTCTGGACTAGCGGGAAGAGAGAGACCCAGTACTTC. Its protein product is CASSLWTSGKRETQYF.